The 19 T cell receptor beta chains in this list originate from one sample, sequenced in a study of CD8+ T cells in alopecia areata. Reverse transcribed after extraction, RNA yielded cDNA as the sequencing template. Measured with immunoSEQ multiplex PCR; TCRdb has only the in-frame clones, and not every one. The data contain under 130,000 clones, 86% of them seen just once; the ten biggest clones take up approximately 12%. Treatment noted: oral pan-JAK inhibitor, 5-10 mg twice daily. The source material was CD8+ T cells sorted from blood, sampled between weeks 30 and 35, from a patient treated with tofacitinib. The receptor set was obtained from a human donor with alopecia areata.

V and J are TRBV27 and TRBJ2-1; either TRBD1 or TRBD2 may fit D (5 bases each). The ends were cut back, 2 bases at V and 7 bases at J, with 15 bases in the middle. CDR1 is MNHEY, CDR2 SMNVEV, per germline (reference sequence). The CDR3 has 15 amino acids. CDR3 bases: TGTGCCAGCAGTTTAGGACACCCCTGGAGGAATGAGCAGTTCTTC. This gives the protein CASSLGHPWRNEQFF.

The chain uses TRBV6-1 and TRBJ2-3, with TRBD2 matching 9 bases. J was trimmed by 3 bases and V by 7 bases; bases with no gene match: 5. Per the germline V gene, CDR1 is MNHNS and CDR2 is SASEGT. This CDR3 is built from 14 residues. The CDR3 region is CASTSGDPTDTQYF. In nucleotides, the CDR3 is TGTGCCAGCACTAGCGGGGACCCAACAGATACGCAGTATTTT.

This rearrangement joins TRBV6-1 to TRBJ2-1; 8 bases agree with TRBD1. From germline, CDR1 is MNHNS and CDR2 SASEGT. The CDR3 length is 15 residues. The V gene end was trimmed by 3 bases and the J gene end by 7 bases; junction bases not matched to a gene: 8. The CDR3 region has the DNA TGTGCCAGCAGTGAGTTTAAGCAGGGGGCTAATGAGCAGTTCTTC. It translates to CASSEFKQGANEQFF.

This clone was observed a few times. The chain employs TRBV5-1 and TRBJ2-7; perhaps TRBD2 as D (5 bases). The CDR3 runs 14 residues. Germline V gene data show CDR1 as SGHRS and CDR2 as YFSETQ. V lost 2 bases and J 2 bases, leaving 11 bases between the germline ends. The CDR3 sequence is CASSFERRPYEQYF. As DNA, the CDR3 is TGCGCCAGCAGCTTCGAGAGGAGGCCCTACGAGCAGTACTTC.

This clone has a handful of counts. This chain joins TRBV29-1 and TRBJ2-1; D is unresolved. Germline values: CDR1 SQVTM, CDR2 ANQGSEA. The CDR3 totals 14 residues. With 5 bases removed from V and 0 bases from J, the gap between germline ends came to 11 bases. This CDR3 is CSVITQDSYNEQFF. CDR3 DNA: TGCAGCGTTATTACCCAGGACTCCTACAATGAGCAGTTCTTC.

The chain is built from TRBV5-1 and TRBJ2-4; 10 bases map to TRBD2. The CDR3 is made up of 16 amino acids. Germline V gene lookup returns CDR1 SGHRS and CDR2 YFSETQ. Unmatched junction bases numbered 9, after V lost 3 bases and J lost 6 bases. CDR3: CASSSGLADITNIQYF. CDR3 DNA sequence: TGCGCCAGCAGCTCCGGACTAGCGGATATCACAAACATTCAGTACTTC.

The chain uses TRBV4-1 and TRBJ2-7; 7 bases agree with TRBD2. The CDR3 runs 14 residues. J lost 4 bases, V lost 6 bases, and 9 bases had no gene match. Germline CDR1 is MGHRA and CDR2 is YSYEKL. DNA of the CDR3: TGCGCCAGCAGTGGGAGGGAGTCAACGTACGAGCAGTACTTC. Amino acid sequence: CASSGRESTYEQYF.

This chain joins TRBV30 and TRBJ1-1; D is ambiguous. Trimming took off 2 bases at V and 3 bases at J, with 7 bases between the two ends. The CDR3 runs 12 residues. Looked up from germline, CDR1 is GTSNPN and CDR2 is SVGIG (reference sequence). CDR3 nucleotide sequence: TGTGCCTGGAGTTGGGTGGACACTGAAGCTTTCTTT. It translates to CAWSWVDTEAFF.

The chain is built from TRBV29-1 and TRBJ1-3, with 10 bases fitting TRBD1. Trimming at V came to 4 bases and at J to 0 bases, leaving 6 bases not matched to a gene. The CDR3 is 16 residues long. Germline CDR1 is SQVTM and CDR2 is ANQGSEA. The CDR3 coding sequence is TGCAGCGTTGTTGACAGGGGGCCCGGCTCTGGAAACACCATATATTTT. It translates to CSVVDRGPGSGNTIYF.

The chain recombines TRBV5-5 with TRBJ2-3; TRBD2 aligns across 9 bases. The germline V gene has CDR1 SGHKS and CDR2 YYEKEE (reference sequence). Trimming at V came to 3 bases and at J to 2 bases, leaving 10 bases not matched to a gene. CDR3 length: 17 residues. The CDR3 bases are TGTGCCAGCAGCTCATTACCCCTAGCGGGGCCCACAGATACGCAGTATTTT. This codes for CASSSLPLAGPTDTQYF.

The gene calls are TRBV13 and TRBJ2-4, with TRBD1 matching 9 bases. The V and J ends lost 5 bases and 7 bases, in that order; junction bases with no gene match: 3. From germline, CDR1 is PRHDT and CDR2 FYEKMQ (reference sequence). The CDR3 has 13 amino acids. The chain's CDR3 is CASSPGQGNIQYF. DNA for the CDR3: TGTGCCAGCAGCCCGGGACAGGGCAACATTCAGTACTTC.

Here the CDR3 DNA reads TGTGCCAGCAGTTTTTCACAGGGGGGGCCCTACGAGCAGTACTTC. Translation gives CASSFSQGGPYEQYF. This chain uses TRBV6-5 with TRBJ2-7; possibly TRBD1 for D (8 bases). The V end lost 4 bases, the J end lost 2 bases, and 15 bases lay between the germline ends. This CDR3 region has 15 residues. Germline CDR1 is MNHEY and CDR2 is SVGAGI.

The table lists this clone with a count of one. The rearrangement links TRBV19 to TRBJ2-7, with D possibly called TRBD1 or TRBD2 (5 bases each). The germline V gene has CDR1 LNHDA and CDR2 SQIVND (reference sequence). The CDR3 totals 17 residues. V was trimmed by 6 bases and J by 7 bases, leaving 28 bases between them. The CDR3 DNA reads as TGTGCCAGTAGCATATCTGGTTTCCGGGACGGGGATTCGGAGCAGTACTTC. This codes for CASSISGFRDGDSEQYF.

V gene TRBV29-1 combines with J gene TRBJ2-5; possible D gene TRBD1, 7 bases. The CDR3 sequence is 13 residues long. The germline V gene has CDR1 SQVTM and CDR2 ANQGSEA. V was pared by 7 bases and J by 1 base, with 13 bases between. CDR3 sequence: CSAAGQTQETQYF. In DNA, the CDR3 is TGCAGCGCTGCGGGACAGACCCAAGAGACCCAGTACTTC.

J is TRBJ2-7 and V is TRBV4-1, with D perhaps TRBD1 or TRBD2 (5 bases each). There are 16 residues in the CDR3. Trimming pared 3 bases from V and 0 bases from J, leaving 15 bases between. Per germline, CDR1 MGHRA and CDR2 YSYEKL. The CDR3 nucleotides read TGCGCCAGCAGCCAGCGAACCGGGACGCCCTCCTACGAGCAGTACTTC. Protein sequence: CASSQRTGTPSYEQYF.

The rearrangement joins TRBV11-2 to TRBJ2-1, with TRBD2 matching over 8 bases. The CDR3 runs to 13 residues. V shed 3 bases, J shed 8 bases, and the junction held 3 bases outside the gene matches. Germline V lookup: CDR1 SGHAT, CDR2 FQNNGV. CDR3 in DNA: TGTGCCAGCAGCTTCCCCGGGAGGGATGAGCAGTTCTTC. Protein sequence: CASSFPGRDEQFF.

This sequence joins TRBV5-6 and TRBJ2-1; weak D call: TRBD2 (5 bases). Germline CDR1 and CDR2: SGHDT and YYEEEE. This CDR3 region has 15 residues. Trimming took off 7 bases at V and 8 bases at J, with 22 bases between the two ends. CDR3 protein: CASVRQSLDWDEQFF. In DNA form, the CDR3 reads TGTGCCAGCGTTAGACAATCCTTGGACTGGGATGAGCAGTTCTTC.

V gene TRBV30 combines with J gene TRBJ2-1; TRBD2 is a possible D gene (7 bases). Germline V CDR1 and CDR2: GTSNPN, SVGIG (reference sequence). The CDR3 sequence is 13 residues long. V dropped 0 bases and J dropped 9 bases, with 12 bases sitting between them. The CDR3 region has the DNA TGTGCCTGGAGTGTAGGGGGGGCGGGTGAGCAGTTCTTC. This codes for CAWSVGGAGEQFF.

This chain joins TRBV6-5 and TRBJ2-1, with 7 bases fitting TRBD2. Germline CDR1 and CDR2: MNHEY and SVGAGI. With V trimmed by 6 bases and J by 9 bases, 14 bases remained unmatched. The CDR3 extends over 15 amino acids. Written as DNA, the CDR3 is TGTGCCAGCAGCCCCTTCTCGCGGGGGACGGCTGAGCAGTTCTTC. This gives the protein CASSPFSRGTAEQFF.